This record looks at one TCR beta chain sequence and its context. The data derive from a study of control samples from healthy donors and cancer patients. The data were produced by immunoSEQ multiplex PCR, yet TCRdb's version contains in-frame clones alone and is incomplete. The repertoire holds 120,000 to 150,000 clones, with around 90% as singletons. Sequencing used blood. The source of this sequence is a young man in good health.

This CDR3 is CASSPGTGAGNTIYF. As DNA, the CDR3 is TGTGCCAGCAGCCCTGGGACAGGGGCTGGAAACACCATATATTTT. The chain couples TRBV3-1 (or the pseudogene TRBV3-2) to TRBJ1-3; 10 bases are a match to TRBD1. The CDR3 spans 15 residues. The trim removed 4 bases at V and 2 bases at J, leaving 2 bases unmatched. The germline gives CDR1 LGHDT, CDR2 YNNKEL (reference sequence).